These 7 T cell receptor beta chains were sequenced from one sample in a study of T cell responses to AZD1222 COVID-19 vaccine. Generated by immunoSEQ multiplex PCR, the TCRdb table keeps only in-frame clones and is missing some. The sample lists about 190,000 clones, roughly 90% occurring once. Sequencing used peripheral blood, obtained on day 0 of AZD1222 vaccination. Source of these receptors: an adult in good health.

The V gene is TRBV11-2, the J gene TRBJ2-3; D is unclear. CDR1 is SGHAT, CDR2 FQNNGV, per germline. V was shortened by 5 bases and J by 2 bases, with 8 bases between the two germline ends. The CDR3 has 13 residues. CDR3 loop: CASSRPTTDTQYF. Written as DNA, the CDR3 is TGTGCCAGCAGCCGACCAACCACAGATACGCAGTATTTT.

J is TRBJ1-4 and V is TRBV6-5; 9 positions agree with TRBD1. This CDR3 is 14 amino acids long. Looked up from germline, CDR1 is MNHEY and CDR2 is SVGAGI. V was pared by 6 bases and J by 8 bases, with 7 bases of the junction left unmatched. CDR3 nucleotide sequence: TGTGCCAGCAGCCGGGGACAGGGCCGAGAAAAACTGTTTTTT. This encodes CASSRGQGREKLFF.

The rearrangement joins TRBV7-3 to TRBJ1-2, with TRBD1 matching 8 bases. V lost 5 bases and J lost 6; bases outside the gene matches: 5. Germline CDR1 SGHTA, CDR2 FQGTGA. The CDR3 is 13 amino acids. The CDR3 region is CASSPGQGHGYTF. Written as DNA, the CDR3 is TGTGCCAGCAGCCCAGGACAGGGACATGGCTACACCTTC.

This clone was recorded once. J is TRBJ1-2 and V is TRBV27; D gene ambiguous. The CDR3 is 12 amino acids. Germline CDR1 reads MNHEY; CDR2 reads SMNVEV (reference sequence). The V gene lost 6 bases and the J gene lost 4 bases, with 9 bases spanning the gap. In DNA form, the CDR3 reads TGTGCCAGCAGCAAGGGCCCCTATGGCTACACCTTC. Translation gives CASSKGPYGYTF.

The genes are TRBV18 and TRBJ1-5; 9 nucleotides agree with TRBD1. CDR3 length equals 18 residues. Germline values: CDR1 KGHSH, CDR2 LQKENI. The junction had 9 bases not matched to a gene; V was cut back by 3 bases and J by 0 bases. The CDR3 here is CASSPGTGWGSSNQPQHF. In DNA form, the CDR3 reads TGTGCCAGCTCACCCGGGACAGGGTGGGGATCTAGCAATCAGCCCCAGCATTTT.

The V and J genes are TRBV7-8 and TRBJ2-7, with 9 bases matching TRBD2. This CDR3 has 15 amino acids. Trimming at V came to 5 bases and at J to 0 bases, leaving 5 bases not matched to a gene. Germline V gives CDR1 SGHVS, CDR2 FQNEAQ. The DNA for the CDR3 is TGTGCCAGCAGCGAGGGACTAGCTAGCTCCTACGAGCAGTACTTC. It encodes CASSEGLASSYEQYF.

Note on this clone: The germline gene is not matched at one end of the junction; a read error may be the cause. The chain uses TRBV7-7 and TRBJ2-2; tentative D call: TRBD2 (7 bases). Germline CDR1 SSHAT, CDR2 FNYEAQ (reference sequence). CDR3 length: 17 residues. CDR3 loop: CASSPTRRGADTGELFF. The CDR3 DNA sequence: TGTGCTAGCAGCCCCACGCGCCGGGGGGCGGACACCGGGGAGCTGTTTTTT.